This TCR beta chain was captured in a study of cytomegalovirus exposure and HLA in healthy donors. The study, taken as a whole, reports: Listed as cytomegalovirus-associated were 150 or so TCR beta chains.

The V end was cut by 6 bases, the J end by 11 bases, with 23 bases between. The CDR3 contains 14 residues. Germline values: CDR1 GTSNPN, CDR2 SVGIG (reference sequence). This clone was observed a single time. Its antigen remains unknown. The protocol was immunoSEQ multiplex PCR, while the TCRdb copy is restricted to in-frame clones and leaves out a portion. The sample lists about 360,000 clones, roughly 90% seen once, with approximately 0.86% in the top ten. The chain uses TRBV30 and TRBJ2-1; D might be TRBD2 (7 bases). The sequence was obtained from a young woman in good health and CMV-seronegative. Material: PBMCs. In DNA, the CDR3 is TGTGCCTGTACCAGGGAGCGGAGGGGGGGTAAGCAGTTCTTC. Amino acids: CACTRERRGGKQFF.